These 31 T cell receptor beta chains came from one sample sequenced in a study of cytomegalovirus exposure and HLA in healthy donors. Researchers ran the PCR with 60 Vbeta and 13 Jbeta primers. Some clones are missing from TCRdb's copy, which holds only in-frame ones; the method was immunoSEQ multiplex PCR. The sample carries about 200,000 clones, 86% recorded once. The sequenced sample was PBMCs. These receptors all come from a woman aged 25-40 years in good health and CMV-seronegative.

This clone was seen a few times. The chain joins TRBV6-5 to TRBJ2-3; the match to TRBD2 covers 8 bases. Germline lookup yields CDR1 MNHEY and CDR2 SVGAGI. V trimming: 4 bases; J trimming: 11 bases; junction bases outside the gene matches: 8. The CDR3 runs 13 residues. CDR3 coding DNA: TGTGCCAGCAGTTTCGAACCGGGACTAGAGCAGTATTTT. Its protein is CASSFEPGLEQYF.

The V call is TRBV29-1, the J call TRBJ2-7, with 10 bases lining up with TRBD1. The CDR3 has 13 amino acids. V was pared by 6 bases and J by 3 bases, with 5 bases of the junction left unmatched. The germline CDR1 and CDR2 sequences are SQVTM and ANQGSEA. The CDR3, as DNA: TGCAGCGTGTGCTGGGACAGGGGCTACGAGCAGTACTTC. Its protein is CSVCWDRGYEQYF.

This chain links TRBV6-1 with TRBJ2-7, with 7 bases matching TRBD1. The CDR3 runs to 13 residues. Germline lookup yields CDR1 MNHNS and CDR2 SASEGT. J gave up 4 bases and V 7 bases, and 7 bases lay outside the gene matches. CDR3 protein: CASTRQGGYEQYF. Written as DNA, the CDR3 is TGTGCCAGCACCAGACAGGGCGGGTACGAGCAGTACTTC.

CDR3 loop: CASSFGGLPYEQYF. The CDR3 DNA reads as TGTGCCAGCAGCTTCGGGGGTCTACCCTACGAGCAGTACTTC. The gene calls are TRBV7-6 and TRBJ2-7, with a tentative D call TRBD2 (6 bases). This CDR3 is built from 14 residues. Per germline, CDR1 SGHVS and CDR2 FNYEAQ. The V and J ends lost 3 bases and 2 bases respectively, with 11 bases between them. The full variable domain, its missing parts supplied by reference TRBV7-6 and TRBJ2-7, is GAGVSQSPRYKVTKRGQDVALRCDPISGHVSLYWYRQALGQGPEFLTYFNYEAQQDKSGLPNDRFSAERPEGSISTLTIQRTEQRDSAMYRCASSFGGLPYEQYFGPGTRLTVT.

J is TRBJ2-7 and V is TRBV27; a weak D match, TRBD1 (5 bases). This CDR3 region has 14 residues. Trimming removed 2 bases from V and 5 bases from J, with 13 bases in between. Germline V CDR1 and CDR2: MNHEY, SMNVEV (reference sequence). CDR3: CASSLQGVGNEQYF. Written as DNA, the CDR3 is TGTGCCAGCAGTTTACAAGGGGTTGGCAACGAGCAGTACTTC.

The count of this clone is one. V and J are TRBV19 and TRBJ2-5, with D uncertain. The V gene lost 3 bases and the J gene lost 2 bases, with 13 bases spanning the gap. This CDR3 comprises 15 residues. Looked up from germline, CDR1 is LNHDA and CDR2 is SQIVND (reference sequence). In nucleotides, the CDR3 is TGTGCCAGTAGTATTGGGCCGGAAAGACAAGAGACCCAGTACTTC. Translation: CASSIGPERQETQYF.

V and J are TRBV6-5 and TRBJ1-1; D gene ambiguous. Germline loops: CDR1 MNHEY, CDR2 SVGAGI. This CDR3 has 15 residues. V lost 2 bases and J 4 bases, leaving 14 bases between the germline ends. The CDR3 loop is CASSYRLELGTEAFF. CDR3 sequence (DNA): TGTGCCAGCAGTTACCGTCTGGAGTTGGGCACTGAAGCTTTCTTT.

The chain recombines TRBV6-5 with TRBJ1-1; 10 positions match TRBD1. There are 14 residues in the CDR3. Germline-derived CDR1 and CDR2 are MNHEY and SVGAGI. V was clipped by 6 bases and J by 5 bases; unmatched bases: 6. The CDR3 here is CASSPDRGRTEAFF. CDR3 DNA sequence: TGTGCCAGCAGCCCCGACAGGGGGCGAACTGAAGCTTTCTTT.

The chain is built from TRBV19 and TRBJ1-5; D ambiguous. From germline, CDR1 is LNHDA and CDR2 SQIVND (reference sequence). V was cut by 4 bases and J by 2 bases, with 9 bases left in between. This CDR3 is built from 14 residues. CDR3 region: CASSKAEGNQPQHF. Here the CDR3 DNA reads TGTGCCAGTAGTAAGGCGGAGGGCAATCAGCCCCAGCATTTT. Variable domain in full (rest from reference TRBV19 and TRBJ1-5): DGGITQSPKYLFRKEGQNVTLSCEQNLNHDAMYWYRQDPGQGLRLIYYSQIVNDFQKGDIAEGYSVSREKKESFPLTVTSAQKNPTAFYLCASSKAEGNQPQHFGDGTRLSIL.

CDR3: CASSFTSGGSHEQYF. CDR3 sequence (DNA): TGTGCCAGCAGTTTCACTAGCGGGGGGTCTCACGAGCAGTACTTC. The chain links TRBV28 to TRBJ2-7; 12 bases are a match to TRBD2. The junction had 5 bases not matched to a gene; V was cut back by 3 bases and J by 5 bases. The CDR3 sequence is 15 residues long. Germline V gene lookup returns CDR1 MDHEN and CDR2 SYDVKM.

The gene calls are TRBV19 and TRBJ2-5, with D tentatively TRBD1 (6 bases). Deletions cut 5 bases from V and 5 bases from J, with 21 bases between. CDR3 length: 16 amino acids. Germline loops: CDR1 LNHDA, CDR2 SQIVND (reference sequence). The CDR3 bases are TGTGCCAGTAGTGCCCCCCGGGACATCGAAGGGGAGACCCAGTACTTC. It encodes CASSAPRDIEGETQYF.

J is TRBJ1-2 and V is TRBV6-1, with D uncertain. CDR1 is MNHNS and CDR2 is SASEGT in the germline V gene. The CDR3 runs to 13 residues. V was shortened by 2 bases and J by 6 bases, with 10 bases between the two germline ends. CDR3 residues: CASSEPGEDGYTF. In nucleotides, the CDR3 is TGTGCCAGCAGTGAACCTGGAGAAGATGGCTACACCTTC.

This clone was found once. The chain is built from TRBV5-1 and TRBJ1-1; D is unclear. Trimming took 2 bases from V and 0 from J, leaving 14 bases between them. Germline V gene lookup returns CDR1 SGHRS and CDR2 YFSETQ. This CDR3 contains 16 residues. This CDR3 reads CASSFDKVYMNTEAFF. CDR3 in DNA: TGCGCCAGCAGCTTTGACAAAGTCTACATGAACACTGAAGCTTTCTTT.

The V and J genes are TRBV12-5 and TRBJ2-1, with D maybe TRBD1 (5 bases). The ends were cut back, 1 base at V and 6 bases at J, with 7 bases in the middle. This CDR3 has 13 amino acids. The V gene's germline CDR1 is LGHNT and CDR2 FRNRAP. The CDR3 DNA is TGTGCTAGTGGTTTGGGTACAGGCAATGAGCAGTTCTTC. Amino acid sequence: CASGLGTGNEQFF.

The chain has TRBV10-3 and TRBJ2-2; D gene unclear. Germline values: CDR1 ENHRY, CDR2 SYGVKD. Trimming shortened V by 8 bases and J by 3 bases, and 10 bases separated the two germline ends. This CDR3 contains 13 residues. CDR3 region: CAIRVGDTGELFF. DNA for the CDR3: TGTGCCATCCGAGTCGGAGACACCGGGGAGCTGTTTTTT.

This chain uses TRBV27 with TRBJ1-5, with D uncertain. This CDR3 has 15 residues. V was shortened by 6 bases and J by 0 bases, with 12 bases between the two germline ends. Germline V gene data show CDR1 as MNHEY and CDR2 as SMNVEV (reference sequence). CDR3 loop: CASSPLSYSNQPQHF. CDR3 sequence (DNA): TGTGCCAGCAGCCCCCTAAGCTATAGCAATCAGCCCCAGCATTTT.

The chain is built from TRBV5-4 and TRBJ2-2, with TRBD2 identical over 11 bases. V gave up 3 bases and J gave up 1 base; unmatched junction bases: 2. The length of the CDR3 is 16 residues. Looked up from germline, CDR1 is SGHNT and CDR2 is YYREEE (reference sequence). The CDR3 is CASSSGLAGNTGELFF. CDR3 sequence (DNA): TGTGCCAGCAGCTCCGGACTAGCGGGGAACACCGGGGAGCTGTTTTTT.

The chain uses TRBV5-1 and TRBJ1-3, with 7 bases aligning to TRBD1. Germline V gene sequence: CDR1 SGHRS, CDR2 YFSETQ. The J segment lost 6 bases and the V segment lost 6 bases, leaving 15 bases of the junction unmatched. The CDR3 length is 16 residues. CDR3 in DNA: TGCGCCAGCACCAAGCTTCACAGGGGTAGATCAAACACCATATATTTT. Protein: CASTKLHRGRSNTIYF. Based on the CDR3 plus reference TRBV5-1 and TRBJ1-3, the full variable domain is KAGVTQTPRYLIKTRGQQVTLSCSPISGHRSVSWYQQTPGQGLQFLFEYFSETQRNKGNFPGRFSGRQFSNSRSEMNVSTLELGDSALYLCASTKLHRGRSNTIYFGEGSWLTVV.

The gene calls are TRBV7-9 and TRBJ1-2, with D unresolved. There are 15 residues in the CDR3. Germline CDR1 SEHNR, CDR2 FQNEAQ (reference sequence). With 5 bases removed from V and 7 bases from J, the gap between germline ends came to 20 bases. The CDR3 sequence: CASSPCTSPGCGYTF. The CDR3 DNA reads as TGTGCCAGCAGCCCCTGTACCAGCCCGGGATGTGGCTACACCTTC.

The chain recombines TRBV7-6 with TRBJ2-2; no definite D call. V was cut by 2 bases and J by 4 bases, with 11 bases left in between. The germline V gene encodes CDR1 SGHVS and CDR2 FNYEAQ. The CDR3 spans 15 residues. Here the CDR3 DNA reads TGTGCCAGCAGCTTATTACCGGGTGTCACCGGGGAGCTGTTTTTT. Residues: CASSLLPGVTGELFF.

The rearrangement links TRBV6-5 to TRBJ1-2, with 8 bases fitting TRBD1. The junction had 8 bases not matched to a gene; V was cut back by 6 bases and J by 8 bases. The CDR3 spans 13 residues. Per the germline V gene, CDR1 is MNHEY and CDR2 is SVGAGI. In DNA form, the CDR3 reads TGTGCCAGCAGCCGGGACAGGAGTAGAGGCTACACCTTC. Translation gives CASSRDRSRGYTF.

A note on this clone: At one end the junction does not follow the germline gene, possibly because of a read error. The V and J genes are TRBV18 and TRBJ2-2; possible D gene TRBD2, 6 bases. The CDR3 runs to 15 residues. Germline CDR1 reads KGHSH; CDR2 reads LQKENI. The CDR3 protein is CASSPPEGNPGELFF. The CDR3 coding sequence is TGTGCCAGCTCACCACCGGAGGGGAACCCCGGGGAGCTGTTTTTT.

The chain recombines TRBV11-2 with TRBJ2-5, with 7 bases fitting TRBD1. The CDR3 extends over 15 amino acids. Trimming at V came to 3 bases and at J to 2 bases, leaving 6 bases not matched to a gene. Germline V gives CDR1 SGHAT, CDR2 FQNNGV. The CDR3 sequence: CASSFRDSHQETQYF. The CDR3 coding sequence is TGTGCCAGCAGCTTCCGGGACAGTCATCAAGAGACCCAGTACTTC. The complete variable domain, with remaining parts taken from reference TRBV11-2 and TRBJ2-5, reads EAGVAQSPRYKIIEKRQSVAFWCNPISGHATLYWYQQILGQGPKLLIQFQNNGVVDDSQLPKDRFSAERLKGVDSTLKIQPAKLEDSAVYLCASSFRDSHQETQYFGPGTRLLVL.

This CDR3 reads CASSTTGYNSPLHF. In DNA, the CDR3 is TGTGCCAGCTCCACGACAGGGTATAATTCACCCCTCCACTTT. The chain employs TRBV11-2 and TRBJ1-6, with TRBD1 matching 7 bases. Germline CDR1 is SGHAT and CDR2 is FQNNGV. The CDR3 extends over 14 amino acids. V was clipped by 8 bases and J by 4 bases; unmatched bases: 5.

This chain links TRBV28 with TRBJ2-7; D gene unclear. Looked up from germline, CDR1 is MDHEN and CDR2 is SYDVKM. The V gene lost 5 bases and the J gene lost 6 bases, with 20 bases spanning the gap. The CDR3 extends over 15 amino acids. CDR3 amino acids: CASSPSTLPRVEQYF. The CDR3, as DNA: TGTGCCAGCAGTCCATCGACCCTCCCCCGGGTCGAGCAGTACTTC.

V gene TRBV28 combines with J gene TRBJ2-2; 7 positions match TRBD2. In germline, CDR1 is MDHEN, CDR2 SYDVKM. Germline trimming cut 6 bases from V and 1 base from J; bases unmatched to any gene: 2. The CDR3 has 14 residues. CDR3 region: CASSSSGNTGELFF. The CDR3 coding sequence is TGTGCCAGCAGCTCTAGCGGGAACACCGGGGAGCTGTTTTTT.

Worth noting for this clone: No DNA is shown, since the ends of the CDR3 on it are uncertain; the CDR3 is the one TCRdb lists. This chain connects TRBV9 to TRBJ1-2; the D segment call TRBD1 is taken from the table without a DNA check. The CDR3 adds up to 15 amino acids, both ends counted. CDR1 and CDR2 from the germline V gene are SGDLS and YYNGEE. The CDR3 region is CASSVGFGTGYGCTF.

The V and J genes are TRBV7-2 and TRBJ1-3; D possibly corresponds to TRBD1 (6 bases). V lost 6 bases, J lost 0 bases, and 18 bases lay in between. Germline V lookup: CDR1 SGHTA, CDR2 FQGNSA. The CDR3 is 17 residues long. The CDR3 loop is CASSWGGGGPSGNTIYF. CDR3 DNA sequence: TGTGCCAGCAGTTGGGGAGGGGGAGGCCCCTCTGGAAACACCATATATTTT.

This clone was recorded a few times. The V and J genes are TRBV15 and TRBJ1-2; possibly TRBD1 for D (6 bases). The germline gives CDR1 LNHNV, CDR2 YYDKDF (reference sequence). This CDR3 is 17 amino acids long. V gave up 0 bases and J gave up 4 bases, with 18 bases separating them. The CDR3 nucleotides are TGTGCCACCAGCAGAGATCAACGGGGGGCCTACTCCTATGGCTACACCTTC. Translation gives CATSRDQRGAYSYGYTF.

This sequence joins TRBV5-1 and TRBJ2-1; the match to TRBD2 covers 9 bases. Per the germline V gene, CDR1 is SGHRS and CDR2 is YFSETQ. Trimming removed 0 bases from V and 7 bases from J; junction bases left unmatched: 5. The CDR3 spans 15 residues. In DNA, the CDR3 is TGCGCCAGCAGCTTGGTCCCTAGCGGGGAAAATGAGCAGTTCTTC. Protein sequence: CASSLVPSGENEQFF.

This chain connects TRBV5-1 to TRBJ2-3; 9 positions agree with TRBD1. Germline lookup yields CDR1 SGHRS and CDR2 YFSETQ. There are 15 residues in the CDR3. V shed 3 bases, J shed 6 bases, and the junction held 8 bases outside the gene matches. In nucleotides, the CDR3 is TGCGCCAGCAGCTCATTGACAGGGGGGGTGGATACGCAGTATTTT. Amino acid sequence: CASSSLTGGVDTQYF. Full variable domain (missing parts from reference TRBV5-1 and TRBJ2-3): KAGVTQTPRYLIKTRGQQVTLSCSPISGHRSVSWYQQTPGQGLQFLFEYFSETQRNKGNFPGRFSGRQFSNSRSEMNVSTLELGDSALYLCASSSLTGGVDTQYFGPGTRLTVL.